A selection of T cell receptor beta chains follows, all from one sample in a study of Tregs in tolerant kidney transplant recipients. Repertoires were generated with immunoSEQ multiplex PCR, while TCRdb's copy carries only in-frame clones and drops some. Altogether 50,000 or so clones are present, approximately 91% being singletons, with the ten largest covering nearly 15%. The sequenced sample was CD8+ T cells from blood (PBMCs), obtained 24 months after the transplant. The receptors stem from a human patient who received a combined kidney and bone marrow transplant. T cells may partly derive from the graft donor. Each CDR3 is given with its conserved first and last residue. The D gene is left open where the match is weak. For some rows the clone size is stated as once, few or many, or as a class when expanded; others skip it.

J gene: TRBJ2-1
V gene: TRBV7-9
clone size: .
D gene: TRBD2
CDR3 DNA: TGTGCCAGCAGCGGGACTAGCGGTAGGGGTTCCTACAATGAGCAGTTCTTC
CDR3 protein: CASSGTSGRGSYNEQFF

J gene: TRBJ1-2
V gene: TRBV9
clone size: .
D gene: TRBD1
CDR3 DNA: TGTGCCAGCAGCCCCAGGACAGGTCTTTCCTATGGCTACACCTTC
CDR3 protein: CASSPRTGLSYGYTF

J gene: TRBJ1-2
V gene: TRBV19
clone size: .
D gene: .
CDR3 DNA: TGTGCCAGTAAGGGGGATGGCTACACCTTC
CDR3 protein: CASKGDGYTF

J gene: TRBJ2-3
V gene: TRBV27
clone size: .
D gene: TRBD1
CDR3 DNA: TGTGCCAGCAGTTTTTGGACAGGTGGCCCAGATACGCAGTATTTT
CDR3 protein: CASSFWTGGPDTQYF

J gene: TRBJ2-1
V gene: TRBV11-2
clone size: .
D gene: TRBD1
CDR3 DNA: TGTGCCAGCAGCCCCGGACAGGGTTTGAATGAGCAGTTCTTC
CDR3 protein: CASSPGQGLNEQFF

J gene: TRBJ1-5
V gene: TRBV19
clone size: once
D gene: .
CDR3 DNA: TGTGCCAGTAGTCCTATGGGGGCAGGGAATCAGCCCCAGCATTTT
CDR3 protein: CASSPMGAGNQPQHF

J gene: TRBJ2-2
V gene: TRBV5-1
clone size: .
D gene: .
CDR3 DNA: TGCGCCAGCAGCTTGCCTAGCTGGAACACCGGGGAGCTGGTTTTT
CDR3 protein: CASSLPSWNTGELVF

J gene: TRBJ2-1
V gene: TRBV4-3
clone size: .
D gene: TRBD1
CDR3 DNA: TGCGCCAGCAGCCAGACAGGGGTCAATGAGCAGTTCTTC
CDR3 protein: CASSQTGVNEQFF

J gene: TRBJ1-5
V gene: TRBV15
clone size: .
D gene: .
CDR3 DNA: TGTGCCACCAGCAGTTCACAGGGAAATCAGCCCCAGCATTTT
CDR3 protein: CATSSSQGNQPQHF

J gene: TRBJ2-2
V gene: TRBV10-3
clone size: .
D gene: .
CDR3 DNA: TGTGCCATCACGGACTCCGGGGAGCTGTTTTTT
CDR3 protein: CAITDSGELFF

J gene: TRBJ2-7
V gene: TRBV7-2
clone size: .
D gene: .
CDR3 DNA: TGTGCCAGCAGCTTGGGGGCAATTGGATGGGAGCAGTACTTC
CDR3 protein: CASSLGAIGWEQYF

J gene: TRBJ2-3
V gene: TRBV4-2
clone size: .
D gene: TRBD2
CDR3 DNA: TGTGCCAGCAGCCAAGACTCTTGGACTAGCGGGGTAAATACGCAGTATTTT
CDR3 protein: CASSQDSWTSGVNTQYF

J gene: TRBJ1-6
V gene: TRBV5-6
clone size: .
D gene: TRBD1
CDR3 DNA: TGTGCCAGCAGCATCGGGACAGGGGGATCACCCCTCCACTTT
CDR3 protein: CASSIGTGGSPLHF

J gene: TRBJ2-7
V gene: TRBV4-1
clone size: .
D gene: .
CDR3 DNA: TGCGCCAGCAGCCAAGCTTCTCGGCGGTACGAGCAGTACTTC
CDR3 protein: CASSQASRRYEQYF

J gene: TRBJ2-3
V gene: TRBV9
clone size: .
D gene: .
CDR3 DNA: TGTGCCAGCAGCGTAGCTAGACCGGGGAATACGCAGTATTTT
CDR3 protein: CASSVARPGNTQYF

J gene: TRBJ2-3
V gene: TRBV7-3
clone size: .
D gene: TRBD2
CDR3 DNA: TGTGCCAGCAGCTTTGACGGGAGGGCCCGTACAGATACGCAGTATTTT
CDR3 protein: CASSFDGRARTDTQYF

J gene: TRBJ1-4
V gene: TRBV6-5
clone size: .
D gene: TRBD1
CDR3 DNA: TGTGCCAGCACCTCACAGGGGGCGGGAGGAAAAACTGTTTTT
CDR3 protein: CASTSQGAGGKTVF

J gene: TRBJ2-3
V gene: TRBV11-3
clone size: .
D gene: .
CDR3 DNA: TGTGCCAGCAGTCCAGACCCCCACCAACAGGGATTCTCTCTAGATACGCAGTATTTT
CDR3 protein: CASSPDPHQQGFSLDTQYF

J gene: TRBJ1-2
V gene: TRBV27
clone size: .
D gene: .
CDR3 DNA: TGTGCCAGCAGCCTGGTCCCGGGGTCCGACCTTGGCTACACCTTC
CDR3 protein: CASSLVPGSDLGYTF

J gene: TRBJ2-3
V gene: TRBV29-1
clone size: .
D gene: .
CDR3 DNA: TGCAGCGTTGTTGGGAGCTCAGATACGCAGTATTTT
CDR3 protein: CSVVGSSDTQYF

J gene: TRBJ1-4
V gene: TRBV7-8
clone size: few
D gene: TRBD1
CDR3 DNA: TGTGCCAGCAGCTTATCTAGACAGGGTGGGGAAAAACTGTTTTTT
CDR3 protein: CASSLSRQGGEKLFF

J gene: TRBJ2-5
V gene: TRBV28
clone size: .
D gene: TRBD2
CDR3 DNA: TGTGCCAGCAGTCGACTGACTAGCGGAGAACAAGAGACCCAGTACTTC
CDR3 protein: CASSRLTSGEQETQYF

J gene: TRBJ1-2
V gene: TRBV14
clone size: .
D gene: .
CDR3 DNA: TGTGCCAGCAGCCAAGAGCGGAAAATGCAGAGCTACTATGGCTACACCTTC
CDR3 protein: CASSQERKMQSYYGYTF

J gene: TRBJ2-3
V gene: TRBV7-3
clone size: .
D gene: TRBD1
CDR3 DNA: TGTGCCAGCAGCGTGACAGGGAGCACAGATACGCAGTATTTT
CDR3 protein: CASSVTGSTDTQYF

J gene: TRBJ2-7
V gene: TRBV7-6
clone size: .
D gene: .
CDR3 DNA: TGTGCCAGCAGCTTACCAGGGAGGCCCTACGAGCAGTACTTC
CDR3 protein: CASSLPGRPYEQYF

J gene: TRBJ2-3
V gene: TRBV9
clone size: .
D gene: .
CDR3 DNA: TGTGCCAGCAGCGAACGCGCCGATACGCAGTATTTT
CDR3 protein: CASSERADTQYF

J gene: TRBJ1-1
V gene: TRBV7-3
clone size: .
D gene: .
CDR3 DNA: TGTGCCAGCAGCTTAGAAGCAATGAACACTGAAGCTTTCTTT
CDR3 protein: CASSLEAMNTEAFF

J gene: TRBJ2-7
V gene: TRBV12-5
clone size: .
D gene: TRBD2
CDR3 DNA: TGTGCTAGTGTAAGGGGTTACAAGGAGCGGGGGGCCCCCCTGATGGAAGAGCAGTACTTC
CDR3 protein: CASVRGYKERGAPLMEEQYF

J gene: TRBJ2-3
V gene: TRBV19
clone size: .
D gene: .
CDR3 DNA: TGTGCCAGTAGTATCGTAAGCGAGACTTACACAGATACGCAGTATTTT
CDR3 protein: CASSIVSETYTDTQYF

J gene: TRBJ1-2
V gene: TRBV9
clone size: .
D gene: TRBD1
CDR3 DNA: TGTGCCAGCAGCGAAGAAGGGGACAGCTATGGCTACACCTTC
CDR3 protein: CASSEEGDSYGYTF

J gene: TRBJ1-1
V gene: TRBV5-1
clone size: .
D gene: TRBD1
CDR3 DNA: TGCGCCAGCAGCTTGTACAGGGGCGAGACTGAAGCTTTCTTT
CDR3 protein: CASSLYRGETEAFF

J gene: TRBJ2-7
V gene: TRBV11-3
clone size: .
D gene: TRBD2
CDR3 DNA: TGTGCCAGCAGCTCCCCCGGCCGCGGGAGGGGAGAGCAGTACTTC
CDR3 protein: CASSSPGRGRGEQYF

J gene: TRBJ1-2
V gene: TRBV2
clone size: once
D gene: .
CDR3 DNA: TGTGCCAGCAGTGAAAGCGGGGCGGGGGGCTACACCTTC
CDR3 protein: CASSESGAGGYTF

J gene: TRBJ2-1
V gene: TRBV30
clone size: .
D gene: .
CDR3 DNA: TGTGCCTGGAGTGTACTGGAGCAGTTCTTC
CDR3 protein: CAWSVLEQFF

J gene: TRBJ2-7
V gene: TRBV9
clone size: .
D gene: TRBD1
CDR3 DNA: TGTGCCAGCAGCCCGAGGACAGGGGACGAGCAGTACTTC
CDR3 protein: CASSPRTGDEQYF

J gene: TRBJ2-7
V gene: TRBV19
clone size: .
D gene: .
CDR3 DNA: TGTGCCAGTAGTCCGGAGGGCCACGAGCAGTACTTC
CDR3 protein: CASSPEGHEQYF

J gene: TRBJ1-5
V gene: TRBV7-8
clone size: .
D gene: .
CDR3 DNA: TGTGCCAGCAGCGCTTTTGGGGGCGGCAATCAGCCCCAGCATTTT
CDR3 protein: CASSAFGGGNQPQHF

J gene: TRBJ2-7
V gene: TRBV13
clone size: .
D gene: .
CDR3 DNA: TGTGCCAGCAGCTTAGTCTACGAGCAGTACTTC
CDR3 protein: CASSLVYEQYF

J gene: TRBJ2-3
V gene: TRBV7-6
clone size: .
D gene: TRBD1
CDR3 DNA: TGTGCCAGCAGCCATCAGGACAGGGAAACAGATACGCAGTATTTT
CDR3 protein: CASSHQDRETDTQYF

J gene: TRBJ2-5
V gene: TRBV6-7
clone size: .
D gene: .
CDR3 DNA: TGTGCCAGCAAGAAGAGCATGGAGACCCAGTACTTC
CDR3 protein: CASKKSMETQYF

J gene: TRBJ2-3
V gene: TRBV4-3
clone size: .
D gene: .
CDR3 DNA: TGCGCCAGCAGCCAAGGGAGGACTAGCACAGATACGCAGTATTTT
CDR3 protein: CASSQGRTSTDTQYF

J gene: TRBJ2-6
V gene: TRBV13
clone size: .
D gene: .
CDR3 DNA: TGTGCCAGCAGCGCTATAGGGGCCCCTGGGGCCAACGTCCTGACTTTC
CDR3 protein: CASSAIGAPGANVLTF

J gene: TRBJ2-1
V gene: TRBV7-8
clone size: .
D gene: .
CDR3 DNA: TGTGCCAGCAGCTCCAGGGAGGCAGGGAGCAATGAGCAGTTCTTC
CDR3 protein: CASSSREAGSNEQFF

J gene: TRBJ2-2
V gene: TRBV5-1
clone size: .
D gene: TRBD2
CDR3 DNA: TGCGCCAGCAGCTTGGCTAGCGGGGGGCGAGTCACCGGGGAGCTGTTTTTT
CDR3 protein: CASSLASGGRVTGELFF

J gene: TRBJ2-3
V gene: TRBV9
clone size: .
D gene: TRBD2
CDR3 DNA: TGTGCCAGCAGCGTAGAAGGACTAGGCCCAGATACGCAGTATTTT
CDR3 protein: CASSVEGLGPDTQYF

J gene: TRBJ2-7
V gene: TRBV11-3
clone size: .
D gene: TRBD2
CDR3 DNA: TGTGCCAGCAGCTCGACGGGAGCGGGAGGGAAAGAACCCTACGAGCAGTACTTC
CDR3 protein: CASSSTGAGGKEPYEQYF

J gene: TRBJ2-1
V gene: TRBV4-3
clone size: .
D gene: TRBD2
CDR3 DNA: TGCGCCAGCAGCCTGAGTAGGGAGGGAGTGAGGAATGAGCAGTTCTTC
CDR3 protein: CASSLSREGVRNEQFF

J gene: TRBJ1-2
V gene: TRBV5-4
clone size: .
D gene: .
CDR3 DNA: TGTGCCAGCAGTTACCTTGGCGGCTACACCTTC
CDR3 protein: CASSYLGGYTF

J gene: TRBJ1-5
V gene: TRBV13
clone size: once
D gene: .
CDR3 DNA: TGTGCCAGCGCTACAGGTGGCCTTCAGCCCCAGCATTTT
CDR3 protein: CASATGGLQPQHF

J gene: TRBJ2-2
V gene: TRBV18
clone size: .
D gene: TRBD2
CDR3 DNA: TGTGCCAGCTCACCAGAGCGGGGGGCGCACGGGGAGCTGTTTTTT
CDR3 protein: CASSPERGAHGELFF

J gene: TRBJ1-2
V gene: TRBV28
clone size: .
D gene: .
CDR3 DNA: TGTGCCAGCAGTTTAAGATCAGGGATTGGCTACACCTTC
CDR3 protein: CASSLRSGIGYTF

J gene: TRBJ2-1
V gene: TRBV25-1
clone size: .
D gene: .
CDR3 DNA: TGTGCCAGCAGTTGGGTACAGGTCGATGCCCACCAGTTCTTC
CDR3 protein: CASSWVQVDAHQFF

J gene: TRBJ1-4
V gene: TRBV7-6
clone size: .
D gene: TRBD1
CDR3 DNA: TGTGCCAGCAGCCCCGCCGGGACAGGGGGAGAGGAACTGTTTTTT
CDR3 protein: CASSPAGTGGEELFF

J gene: TRBJ2-7
V gene: TRBV6-5
clone size: .
D gene: .
CDR3 DNA: TGTGCCAGCAGTTCTCTGGAGGGTCCCCACGAGCAGTACTTC
CDR3 protein: CASSSLEGPHEQYF